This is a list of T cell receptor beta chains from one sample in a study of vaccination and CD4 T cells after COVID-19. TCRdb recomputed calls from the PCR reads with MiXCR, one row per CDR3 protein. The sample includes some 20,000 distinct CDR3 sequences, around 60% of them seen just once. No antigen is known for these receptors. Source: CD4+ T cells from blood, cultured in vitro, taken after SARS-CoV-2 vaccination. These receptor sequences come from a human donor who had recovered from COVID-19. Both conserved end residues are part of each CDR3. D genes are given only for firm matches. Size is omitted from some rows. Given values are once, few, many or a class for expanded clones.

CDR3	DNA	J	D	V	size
CASSSQTIGGSGYTF	TGTGCCAGCAGTTCGCAGACGATAGGGGGAAGCGGCTACACCTTC	TRBJ1-2	NA	TRBV6-5	NA
CASSSDRSNQPQHF	TGTGCCAGCAGCTCGGACAGAAGCAATCAGCCCCAGCATTTT	TRBJ1-5	NA	TRBV7-6	NA
CASSFIRRGGYTF	TGTGCCAGCAGCTTCATAAGGCGCGGGGGCTACACCTTC	TRBJ1-2	NA	TRBV7-2	NA
CASSPGQGSSPLHF	TGTGCCAGCAGCCCAGGACAGGGTAGTTCACCCCTCCACTTT	TRBJ1-6	TRBD1	TRBV7-2	NA
CASSPQGGSTDTQYF	TGTGCCAGCAGCCCCCAGGGCGGGAGCACAGATACGCAGTATTTT	TRBJ2-3	NA	TRBV7-3	NA
CAIRWTANTEAFF	TGTGCCATCAGGTGGACGGCTAACACTGAAGCTTTCTTT	TRBJ1-1	NA	TRBV10-3	few
CASSDNRAAIGNTIYF	TGTGCCAGCAGCGATAACCGGGCCGCTATTGGAAACACCATATATTTT	TRBJ1-3	NA	TRBV7-9	NA
CASSAGTSVYEQYF	TGTGCCAGCAGCGCTGGGACTAGCGTCTACGAGCAGTACTTC	TRBJ2-7	TRBD2	TRBV9	NA
CASSIDIRAHGEYF	TGTGCCAGTAGTATAGATATCAGGGCTCACGGGGAGTACTTC	TRBJ2-7	NA	TRBV19	NA
CASSLQPTGSGANVLTF	TGTGCCAGCTCACTACAACCCACAGGGTCTGGGGCCAACGTCCTGACTTTC	TRBJ2-6	NA	TRBV18	once
CASSGEGYNEQFF	TGTGCCAGCAGTGGTGAGGGATACAATGAGCAGTTCTTC	TRBJ2-1	NA	TRBV6-1	NA
CATSRDSGVGYVGELFF	TGTGCCACCAGCAGAGATTCCGGGGTGGGGTACGTCGGGGAGCTGTTTTTT	TRBJ2-2	NA	TRBV15	NA
CASRADRNTEAFF	TGTGCCAGCAGGGCCGACAGGAACACTGAAGCTTTCTTT	TRBJ1-1	NA	TRBV6-1	few
CASRSGSMSFGEQFF	TGTGCCAGCAGGAGCGGGAGTATGTCGTTCGGTGAGCAGTTCTTC	TRBJ2-1	TRBD2	TRBV6-1	NA
CASSPSGNTIYF	TGTGCCAGCAGCCCGTCTGGAAACACCATATATTTT	TRBJ1-3	NA	TRBV7-9	NA
CASSLRGTLQETQYF	TGTGCCAGCAGCTTAAGGGGGACTCTCCAAGAGACCCAGTACTTC	TRBJ2-5	NA	TRBV11-2	few
CASSRGDRGTEAFF	TGTGCCAGTAGTAGAGGGGACAGGGGCACTGAAGCTTTCTTT	TRBJ1-1	TRBD1	TRBV19	NA
CASSTTRTGGDDQPQHF	TGTGCCAGTAGTACGACCAGGACAGGGGGCGACGATCAGCCCCAGCATTTT	TRBJ1-5	TRBD1	TRBV19	NA
CASSKRGPWSSYNSPLHF	TGTGCCAGCAGTAAGAGGGGACCGTGGAGCTCCTATAATTCACCCCTCCACTTT	TRBJ1-6	NA	TRBV27	NA
CASSLLNRAERDNQPQHF	TGTGCCAGCAGCCTACTGAACAGGGCCGAGAGGGACAATCAGCCCCAGCATTTT	TRBJ1-5	NA	TRBV12-3/TRBV12-4	NA
CASRGGAYEQYF	TGTGCCAGCAGGGGTGGTGCCTACGAGCAGTACTTC	TRBJ2-7	NA	TRBV10-3	NA
CASTGFRNYGYTF	TGTGCCAGTACAGGGTTTCGGAACTATGGCTACACCTTC	TRBJ1-2	NA	TRBV19	NA
CASSPLGAGGSYEQYF	TGTGCCAGCAGCCCCTTAGGGGCGGGAGGTTCCTACGAGCAGTACTTC	TRBJ2-7	TRBD2	TRBV6-2/TRBV6-3	NA
CASSSAPGNTGELFF	TGTGCCAGTAGTTCAGCCCCGGGGAACACCGGGGAGCTGTTTTTT	TRBJ2-2	NA	TRBV19	few
CASSPNPGPNYGYTF	TGTGCCAGCAGCCCTAACCCAGGGCCAAACTATGGCTACACCTTC	TRBJ1-2	NA	TRBV7-3	NA
CASSLQGNEQFF	TGTGCCAGCAGCCTTCAAGGCAATGAGCAGTTCTTC	TRBJ2-1	NA	TRBV11-2	NA
CATSEPNQPQHF	TGTGCCACCAGTGAACCGAATCAGCCCCAGCATTTT	TRBJ1-5	NA	TRBV24-1	few
CATRGQGQDYGYTF	TGTGCCACCAGAGGACAGGGGCAAGACTATGGCTACACCTTC	TRBJ1-2	TRBD1	TRBV15	few
CASSHRTATVYGYTF	TGTGCCAGCAGCCACCGAACAGCCACGGTCTATGGCTACACCTTC	TRBJ1-2	NA	TRBV7-2	NA
CASSLRGFERPIEAFF	TGTGCCAGCAGCCTAAGGGGGTTCGAGCGCCCCATTGAAGCTTTCTTT	TRBJ1-1	NA	TRBV27	NA
CASSGTGVSGANVLTF	TGTGCCAGCAGTGGCACAGGTGTCTCTGGGGCCAACGTCCTGACTTTC	TRBJ2-6	NA	TRBV2	NA
CASSLTAAGEQYF	TGTGCCAGCAGCTTAACAGCAGCGGGCGAGCAGTACTTC	TRBJ2-7	NA	TRBV7-2	NA
CASSYDQGAIYEQYF	TGTGCCAGCAGTTACGACCAGGGGGCGATCTACGAGCAGTACTTC	TRBJ2-7	TRBD1	TRBV6-5	once
CASSVDAGSRVANYGYTF	TGTGCCAGCAGCGTAGACGCAGGGAGTAGAGTAGCTAACTATGGCTACACCTTC	TRBJ1-2	NA	TRBV9	NA
CASSPGPAGGGTDTQYF	TGTGCCAGCAGCCCGGGCCCAGCGGGAGGGGGCACAGATACGCAGTATTTT	TRBJ2-3	TRBD2	TRBV6-1	NA
CAWSKDSTGRPGYTF	TGTGCCTGGAGTAAAGATTCGACAGGGCGGCCTGGCTACACCTTC	TRBJ1-2	TRBD1	TRBV30	few
CAWSVRASGPQETQYF	TGTGCCTGGAGTGTAAGGGCTAGCGGGCCCCAAGAGACCCAGTACTTC	TRBJ2-5	TRBD2	TRBV30	NA
CASSLAGTELPFF	TGCGCCAGCAGCTTGGCAGGGACCGAGCTTCCTTTCTTT	TRBJ1-1	NA	TRBV5-1	NA
CASSARTGAHSYEQYF	TGTGCCAGCAGCGCGAGGACAGGGGCCCACTCCTACGAGCAGTACTTC	TRBJ2-7	TRBD1	TRBV6-1	NA
CASSVTSGGYEQYF	TGTGCCAGTAGTGTGACTAGCGGAGGGTACGAGCAGTACTTC	TRBJ2-7	TRBD2	TRBV19	NA
CASSNQAGVPDEQYF	TGTGCCAGTAGTAATCAGGCAGGGGTCCCCGACGAGCAGTACTTC	TRBJ2-7	NA	TRBV19	once
CASTGGRGFSEAFF	TGTGCCAGCACCGGAGGCAGGGGTTTCTCTGAAGCTTTCTTT	TRBJ1-1	NA	TRBV27	NA
CASSFIQRGTGELFF	TGTGCCAGCAGCTTCATCCAGCGGGGCACCGGGGAGCTGTTTTTT	TRBJ2-2	TRBD2	TRBV7-2	once
CASSFAGIDYNEQFF	TGTGCCAGCAGCTTTGCGGGGATTGACTACAATGAGCAGTTCTTC	TRBJ2-1	NA	TRBV7-8	NA
CASSGDRVAEAFF	TGTGCCAGCAGTGGAGACAGGGTTGCTGAAGCTTTCTTT	TRBJ1-1	TRBD1	TRBV2	NA